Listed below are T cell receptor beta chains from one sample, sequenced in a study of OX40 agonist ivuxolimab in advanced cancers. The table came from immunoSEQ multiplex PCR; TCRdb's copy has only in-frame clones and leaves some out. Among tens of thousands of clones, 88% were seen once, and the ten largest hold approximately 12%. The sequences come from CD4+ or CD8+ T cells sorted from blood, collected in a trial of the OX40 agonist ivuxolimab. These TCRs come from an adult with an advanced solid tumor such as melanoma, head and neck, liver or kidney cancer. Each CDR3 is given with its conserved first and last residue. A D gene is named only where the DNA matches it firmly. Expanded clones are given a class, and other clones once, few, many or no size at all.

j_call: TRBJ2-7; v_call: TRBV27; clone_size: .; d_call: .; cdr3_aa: CASSSRTVAYEQYF; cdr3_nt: TGTGCCAGCAGTTCGAGGACAGTCGCCTACGAGCAGTACTTC
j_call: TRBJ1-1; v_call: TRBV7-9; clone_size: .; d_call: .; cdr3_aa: CASKGEGIEAFF; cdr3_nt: TGTGCCAGCAAGGGGGAGGGGATTGAAGCTTTCTTT
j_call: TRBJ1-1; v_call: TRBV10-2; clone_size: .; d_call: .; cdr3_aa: CASSELAGSTEAFF; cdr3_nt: TGCGCCAGCAGTGAGTTGGCAGGGAGCACTGAAGCTTTCTTT
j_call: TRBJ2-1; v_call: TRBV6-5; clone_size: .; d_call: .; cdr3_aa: CASSYSAGYNEQFF; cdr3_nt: TGTGCCAGCAGTTACTCAGCAGGTTACAATGAGCAGTTCTTC
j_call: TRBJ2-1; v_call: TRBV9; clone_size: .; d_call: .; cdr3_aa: CASSLLRGPRADEQFF; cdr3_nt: TGTGCCAGCAGCCTCCTTCGAGGTCCAAGGGCGGATGAGCAGTTCTTC
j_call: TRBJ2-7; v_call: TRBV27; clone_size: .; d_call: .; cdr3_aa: CASSPTWGYEQYF; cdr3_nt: TGTGCCAGCTCCCCCACCTGGGGGTACGAGCAGTACTTC
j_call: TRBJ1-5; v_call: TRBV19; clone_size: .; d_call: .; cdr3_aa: CASTSGNNQPQHF; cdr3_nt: .
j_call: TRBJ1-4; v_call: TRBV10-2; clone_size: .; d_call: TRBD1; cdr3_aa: CASRWTGNEKLFF; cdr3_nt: TGCGCCAGCCGTTGGACAGGAAATGAAAAACTGTTTTTT
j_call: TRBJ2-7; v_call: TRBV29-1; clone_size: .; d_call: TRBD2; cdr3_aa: CSVEGGGLAGDLPYEQYF; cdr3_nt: TGCAGCGTTGAAGGTGGGGGACTAGCGGGAGATTTACCCTACGAGCAGTACTTC
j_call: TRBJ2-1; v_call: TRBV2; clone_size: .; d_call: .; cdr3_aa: CASSEGLTYNEQFF; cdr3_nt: TGTGCCAGCAGTGAAGGGCTAACCTACAATGAGCAGTTCTTC
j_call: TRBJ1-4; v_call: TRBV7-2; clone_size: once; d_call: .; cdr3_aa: CASSPQGSTNEKLFF; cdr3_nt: TGTGCCAGCAGCCCGCAGGGGTCAACTAATGAAAAACTGTTTTTT
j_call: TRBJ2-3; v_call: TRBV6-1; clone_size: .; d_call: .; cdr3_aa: CASSVVYGTDTQYF; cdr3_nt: TGTGCCAGCAGTGTGGTCTACGGCACAGATACGCAGTATTTT
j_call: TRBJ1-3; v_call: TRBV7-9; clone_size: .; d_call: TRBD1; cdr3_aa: CASSPRGPTGVSSGNTIYF; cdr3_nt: TGTGCCAGCAGCCCCCGAGGGCCGACAGGGGTTTCCTCTGGAAACACCATATATTTT
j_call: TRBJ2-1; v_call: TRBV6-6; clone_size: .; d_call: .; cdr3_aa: CASSYSSLSSYNEQFF; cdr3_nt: TGTGCCAGCAGTTACTCATCCCTCAGCTCCTACAATGAGCAGTTCTTC
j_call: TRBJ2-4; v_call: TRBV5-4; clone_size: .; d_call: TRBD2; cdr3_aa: CASSQVAGLAKNIQYF; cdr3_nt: TGTGCCAGCAGCCAGGTAGCGGGGCTCGCCAAAAACATTCAGTACTTC
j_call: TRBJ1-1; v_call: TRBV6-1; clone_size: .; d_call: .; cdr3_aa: CASSEAQLLMSTEAFF; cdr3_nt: TGTGCCAGCAGTGAAGCCCAGCTCCTTATGAGCACTGAAGCTTTCTTT
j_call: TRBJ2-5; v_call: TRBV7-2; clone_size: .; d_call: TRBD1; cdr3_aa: CASSRWTGGNSETQYF; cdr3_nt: TGTGCCAGCAGTCGATGGACAGGGGGCAATTCAGAGACCCAGTACTTC
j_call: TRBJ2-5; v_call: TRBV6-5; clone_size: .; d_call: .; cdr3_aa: CASGGTGIQETQYF; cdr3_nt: TGTGCCAGCGGGGGGACGGGGATCCAAGAGACCCAGTACTTC
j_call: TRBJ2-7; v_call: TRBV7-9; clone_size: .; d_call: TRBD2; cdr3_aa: CASSSLAGGPYEQYF; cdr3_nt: TGTGCCAGCAGCTCCCTAGCGGGAGGGCCGTACGAGCAGTACTTC
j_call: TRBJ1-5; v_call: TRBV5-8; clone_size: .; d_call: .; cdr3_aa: CASSFWAPEGYQPQHF; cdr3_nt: TGTGCCAGCAGCTTTTGGGCCCCAGAAGGCTATCAGCCCCAGCATTTT
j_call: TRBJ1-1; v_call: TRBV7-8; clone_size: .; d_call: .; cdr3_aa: CASSLLVSGYTEAFF; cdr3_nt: TGTGCCAGCAGCTTATTAGTTTCGGGGTACACTGAAGCTTTCTTT
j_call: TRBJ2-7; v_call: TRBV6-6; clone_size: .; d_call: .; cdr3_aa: CASSYPNSGEHYEQYF; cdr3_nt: TGTGCCAGCAGTTACCCCAATTCGGGGGAACACTACGAGCAGTACTTC
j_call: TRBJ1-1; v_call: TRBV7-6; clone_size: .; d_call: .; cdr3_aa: CASSLSKGGTNTEAFF; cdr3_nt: TGTGCCAGCAGCTTAAGTAAGGGGGGTACTAACACTGAAGCTTTCTTT
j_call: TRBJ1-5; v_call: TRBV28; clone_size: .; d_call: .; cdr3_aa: CASSFVSGRQPQHF; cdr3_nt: TGTGCCAGCAGTTTTGTGAGCGGGCGTCAGCCCCAGCATTTT
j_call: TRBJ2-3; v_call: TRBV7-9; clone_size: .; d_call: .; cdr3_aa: CASSSGLRDTQYF; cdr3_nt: TGTGCCAGCAGCTCGGGACTTCGAGATACGCAGTATTTT
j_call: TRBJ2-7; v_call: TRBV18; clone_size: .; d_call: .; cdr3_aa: CASSPSGEPLYEQYF; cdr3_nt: TGTGCCAGCTCACCATCAGGGGAACCATTATACGAGCAGTACTTC
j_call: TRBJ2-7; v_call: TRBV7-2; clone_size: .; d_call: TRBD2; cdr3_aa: CASSPVGMAGGGSYEQYF; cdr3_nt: TGTGCCAGCAGCCCAGTCGGGATGGCGGGAGGTGGCTCCTACGAGCAGTACTTC
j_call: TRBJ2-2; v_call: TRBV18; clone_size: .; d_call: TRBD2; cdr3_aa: CASSREGRTGELFF; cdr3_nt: TGTGCCAGCTCCCGGGAGGGCCGCACCGGGGAGCTGTTTTTT
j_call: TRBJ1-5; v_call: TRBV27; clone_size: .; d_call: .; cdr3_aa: CASSLSPGLISNQPQHF; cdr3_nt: TGTGCCAGCAGTTTATCACCGGGGCTGATCAGCAATCAGCCCCAGCATTTT
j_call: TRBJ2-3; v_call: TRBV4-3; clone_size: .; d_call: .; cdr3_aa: CASSQDFRTPNTDTQYF; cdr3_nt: TGCGCCAGCAGCCAAGATTTCCGGACCCCCAACACAGATACGCAGTATTTT
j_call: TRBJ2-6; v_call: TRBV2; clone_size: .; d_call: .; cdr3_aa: CASFDFSGANVLTF; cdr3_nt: TGTGCCAGCTTTGACTTCTCTGGGGCCAACGTCCTGACTTTC
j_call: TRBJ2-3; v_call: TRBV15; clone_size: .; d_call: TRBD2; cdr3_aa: CATSRVSGNTDTQYF; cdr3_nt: TGTGCCACCAGCAGAGTTAGCGGGAACACAGATACGCAGTATTTT
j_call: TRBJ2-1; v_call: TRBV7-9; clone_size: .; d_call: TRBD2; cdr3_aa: CASSPRREDRFF; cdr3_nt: TGTGCCAGCAGCCCTCGGCGGGAGGACCGGTTCTTC
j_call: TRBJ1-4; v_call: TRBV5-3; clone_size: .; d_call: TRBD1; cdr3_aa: CARSWDSEKLFF; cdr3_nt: TGTGCCAGAAGTTGGGACAGTGAAAAACTGTTTTTT
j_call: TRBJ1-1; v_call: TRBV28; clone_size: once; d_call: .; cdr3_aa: CASSLFLRPSTEAFF; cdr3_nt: TGTGCCAGCAGTTTATTTCTCAGGCCGTCCACTGAAGCTTTCTTT
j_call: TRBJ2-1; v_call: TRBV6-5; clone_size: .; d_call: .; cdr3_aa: CASSLGNNEQFF; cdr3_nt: TGTGCCAGCAGTTTGGGGAACAATGAGCAGTTCTTC
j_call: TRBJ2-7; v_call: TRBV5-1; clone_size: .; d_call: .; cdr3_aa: CASRGGLASYEQYF; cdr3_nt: TGCGCCAGCCGGGGTGGGCTGGCCTCCTACGAGCAGTACTTC
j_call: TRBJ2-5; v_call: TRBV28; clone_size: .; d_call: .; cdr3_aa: CASSIQRGSRLTQYF; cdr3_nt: TGTGCCAGCAGTATCCAGAGGGGCAGTCGGTTGACCCAGTACTTC
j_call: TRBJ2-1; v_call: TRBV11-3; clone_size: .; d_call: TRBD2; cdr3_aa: CASSGRTSGSRDEQFF; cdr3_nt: TGTGCCAGCAGCGGGAGGACTAGCGGGAGTCGCGATGAGCAGTTCTTC
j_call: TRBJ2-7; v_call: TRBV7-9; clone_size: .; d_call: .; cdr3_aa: CASSLVGDSGSPNYEQYF; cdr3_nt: TGTGCCAGCAGCTTAGTAGGGGACAGCGGGAGTCCCAACTACGAGCAGTACTTC
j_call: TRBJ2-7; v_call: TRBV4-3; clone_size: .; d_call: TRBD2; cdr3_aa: CASSQEAGFLYEQYF; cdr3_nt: TGCGCCAGCAGCCAAGAAGCGGGGTTTCTTTACGAGCAGTACTTC
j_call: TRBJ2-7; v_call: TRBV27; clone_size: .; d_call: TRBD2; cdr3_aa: CASKTSGSYEQYF; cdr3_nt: TGTGCCAGCAAAACTAGCGGGAGCTACGAGCAGTACTTC
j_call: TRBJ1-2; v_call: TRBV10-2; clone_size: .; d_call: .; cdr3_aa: CASSESGAWYGYTF; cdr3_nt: TGCGCCAGCAGTGAGTCTGGGGCATGGTATGGCTACACCTTC
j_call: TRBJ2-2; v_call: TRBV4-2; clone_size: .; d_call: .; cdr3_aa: CASSLLGYAGELFF; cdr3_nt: TGTGCCAGCAGCCTCTTGGGATATGCCGGGGAGCTGTTTTTT
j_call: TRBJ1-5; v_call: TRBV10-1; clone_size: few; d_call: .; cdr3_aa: CASRIRGALYQPQHF; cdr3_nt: TGCGCCAGCAGGATAAGGGGGGCGCTTTATCAGCCCCAGCATTTT
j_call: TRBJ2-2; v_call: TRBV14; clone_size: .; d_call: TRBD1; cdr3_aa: CASSHITLTGITGELFF; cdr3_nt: TGTGCCAGCAGCCATATCACCTTGACAGGGATCACCGGGGAGCTGTTTTTT
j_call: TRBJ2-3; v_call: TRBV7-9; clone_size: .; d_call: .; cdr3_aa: CASRGRTTDTQYF; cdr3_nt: TGTGCCAGTAGAGGTAGGACCACAGATACGCAGTATTTT